This T cell receptor beta chain was captured in a study of cytomegalovirus exposure and HLA in healthy donors. Study-wide findings and caveats: For TCR beta chains, V- and J-gene trimming was later linked to a missense DCLRE1C variant. TRBV6-2, TRBV6-3 and some other V segments were excluded as indistinguishable.

V lost 2 bases to trimming and J lost 2 bases; unmatched junction nucleotides: 5. Germline values: CDR1 LGHNA, CDR2 YNFKEQ. There are 15 residues in the CDR3. In the PCR, 60 Vbeta and 13 Jbeta primers were used. The protocol was immunoSEQ multiplex PCR, while the TCRdb copy is restricted to in-frame clones and leaves out a portion. The sample lists roughly 100,000 clones, more than 75% seen once, with about 6.1% in the top ten. As for this clone: Its specificity is unknown.

Sequencing input: PBMCs. This receptor was taken from a woman aged 50 to 60 in good health and CMV-seropositive. This rearrangement joins TRBV4-2 to TRBJ2-5; 7 bases align to TRBD2. CDR3 nucleotides: TGTGCCAGCAGCCAATTTTGGGGAGGGCAAGAGACCCAGTACTTC. Amino acid sequence: CASSQFWGGQETQYF.